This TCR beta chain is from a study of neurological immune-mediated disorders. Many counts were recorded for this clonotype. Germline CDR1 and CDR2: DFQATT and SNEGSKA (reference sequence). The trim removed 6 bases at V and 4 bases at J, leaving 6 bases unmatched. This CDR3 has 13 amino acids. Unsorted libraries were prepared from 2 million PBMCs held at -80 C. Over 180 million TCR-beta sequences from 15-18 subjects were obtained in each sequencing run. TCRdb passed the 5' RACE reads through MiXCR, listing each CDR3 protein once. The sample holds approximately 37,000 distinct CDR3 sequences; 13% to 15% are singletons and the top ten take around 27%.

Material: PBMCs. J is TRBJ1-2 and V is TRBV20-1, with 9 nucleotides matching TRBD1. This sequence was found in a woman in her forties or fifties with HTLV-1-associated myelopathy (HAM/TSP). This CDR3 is CSAVRDRVYGYTF. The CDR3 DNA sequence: TGCAGTGCGGTACGGGACAGGGTCTATGGCTACACCTTC.